This is a list of T cell receptor beta chains from one sample in a study of regulatory T cells in long-lasting Graves disease. TCRdb re-called the multiplex PCR reads with MiXCR, one entry per CDR3 protein. The sample contains about 460,000 distinct CDR3 sequences, about 15% of which appear only once. In addition, the sample was reused for a study of T cells in Graves' hyperthyroidism and ophthalmopathy.

Sequencing was performed on peripheral blood mononuclear cells (PBMCs), taken at new diagnosis, from a patient treated with antithyroid drugs. These TCRs come from a woman between 45 and 60 years old with Graves disease. Each CDR3 is given with its conserved first and last residue. The D gene is left open where the match is weak. Size is stated for part of the rows, as once, few or many counts, or as a class when the clone is expanded.

TRBJ2-3 TRBD2 TRBV6-5 many CASSYPTTSGAPLYF TGTGCCAGCAGTTACCCAACGACTAGCGGAGCCCCCTTGTATTTT
TRBJ2-2 TRBD2 TRBV19 few CASSMGGWEFAGELFF TGTGCCAGTAGTATGGGGGGGTGGGAGTTCGCCGGGGAGCTGTTTTTT
TRBJ1-1 TRBD1 TRBV3-1 many CASSYRGLGNTEAFF TGTGCCAGCAGCTACAGGGGGCTTGGGAACACTGAAGCTTTCTTT
TRBJ1-4 - TRBV4-1 - CASSSGMTNEKLFF TGCGCCAGCAGCTCAGGGATGACTAATGAAAAACTGTTTTTT
TRBJ2-7 - TRBV27 many CASSSSGTAIEQYF TGTGCCAGCAGTTCCTCCGGGACCGCCATCGAGCAGTACTTC
TRBJ2-5 - TRBV5-1 many CASSLQGVPQETQYF TGCGCCAGCAGCTTGCAAGGTGTCCCCCAAGAGACCCAGTACTTC
TRBJ2-1 TRBD1 TRBV7-6 - CASSAYRGPIEQFF TGTGCCAGCAGCGCCTACAGGGGGCCTATTGAGCAGTTCTTC
TRBJ2-5 TRBD1 TRBV19 few CASSIEGQGAGETQYF TGTGCCAGTAGTATAGAGGGACAGGGAGCTGGAGAGACCCAGTACTTC
TRBJ2-5 TRBD1 TRBV13 - CASSSRRQGEETQYF TGTGCCAGCAGCTCCAGAAGACAGGGCGAAGAGACCCAGTACTTC
TRBJ2-7 TRBD1 TRBV6-1 many CASSTRDSSYEQYF TGTGCCAGCAGTACCCGGGACAGTTCCTACGAGCAGTACTTC
TRBJ2-3 - TRBV11-2 many CASSPSRDGLDTQYF TGTGCCAGCAGCCCGTCTCGGGACGGTTTGGATACGCAGTATTTT
TRBJ2-3 TRBD2 TRBV7-9 many CASSLGLAGPMDTQYF TGTGCCAGCAGCTTAGGACTAGCGGGTCCCATGGATACGCAGTATTTT
TRBJ2-2 TRBD1 TRBV28 many CASRRTGGTGELFF TGTGCCAGTAGAAGGACAGGGGGCACCGGGGAGCTGTTTTTT
TRBJ2-7 TRBD1 TRBV12-3/TRBV12-4 many CASSSRAHRGGYEQYF TGTGCCAGCAGTTCACGGGCCCACAGGGGCGGCTACGAGCAGTACTTC
TRBJ2-1 - TRBV19 - CASTPDYDNEQFF TGTGCCAGTACCCCCGACTACGACAATGAGCAGTTCTTC
TRBJ2-4 TRBD1 TRBV27 few CASSLTGISKNIQYF TGTGCCAGCAGTCTGACAGGGATTTCAAAAAACATTCAGTACTTC
TRBJ2-7 - TRBV27 - CASRSGTAMSYEQYF TGTGCCAGCAGGTCCGGGACCGCTATGTCCTACGAGCAGTACTTC
TRBJ1-1 - TRBV6-5 many CASSWTAYTEAFF TGTGCCAGCAGTTGGACAGCTTACACTGAAGCTTTCTTT
TRBJ1-5 TRBD1 TRBV28 many CATQQGAFNGNQPQHF TGTGCCACCCAACAGGGGGCATTCAATGGCAATCAGCCCCAGCATTTT
TRBJ2-7 TRBD2 TRBV12-3/TRBV12-4 many CASSSLGGNSYEQYF TGTGCCAGCAGTTCCCTCGGGGGGAACTCCTACGAGCAGTACTTC
TRBJ2-1 - TRBV19 - CATREAYNEQFF TGTGCCACCCGAGAGGCCTACAATGAGCAGTTCTTC
TRBJ2-7 TRBD2 TRBV7-2 many CASTSGAYEQYF TGTGCCAGCACCAGCGGGGCCTACGAGCAGTACTTC
TRBJ1-1 - TRBV28 many CASSPGSSGSTEAFF TGTGCCAGCAGTCCCGGGAGTTCGGGTTCCACTGAAGCTTTCTTT
TRBJ2-7 TRBD2 TRBV20-1 - CSARKADKGLREQYF TGCAGTGCTAGAAAGGCCGACAAGGGACTACGGGAGCAGTACTTC
TRBJ2-3 TRBD1 TRBV6-1 many CATAGTGSTDTQYF TGTGCCACCGCCGGGACAGGAAGCACAGATACGCAGTATTTT
TRBJ1-2 - TRBV9 - CASSVGTVGNYGYTF TGTGCCAGCAGCGTAGGAACAGTCGGGAACTATGGCTACACCTTC
TRBJ1-1 - TRBV28 many CASRPDPGGNTEAFF TGTGCCAGCAGACCCGACCCCGGCGGGAACACTGAAGCTTTCTTT
TRBJ2-7 TRBD2 TRBV4-1 - CASSPNTASGSWEQYF TGCGCCAGCAGCCCGAATACGGCTAGCGGGAGTTGGGAGCAGTACTTC
TRBJ1-6 - TRBV18 many CASSPSRDNSPLHF TGTGCCAGCTCACCAAGCAGGGATAATTCACCCCTCCACTTT
TRBJ1-6 - TRBV11-2 - CASSLLEFSPLHF TGTGCCAGCAGCTTATTGGAGTTTTCACCCCTCCACTTT
TRBJ1-1 - TRBV11-2 many CASSFMAVLGEAFF TGTGCCAGCAGCTTTATGGCAGTGCTTGGTGAAGCTTTCTTT
TRBJ1-4 TRBD1 TRBV6-1 - CASGVGTGVEKLFF TGTGCCAGCGGGGTAGGGACAGGGGTCGAAAAACTGTTTTTT
TRBJ2-6 - TRBV7-9 - CASSLEASGTNVLTF TGTGCCAGCAGCTTAGAGGCGTCTGGGACCAACGTCCTGACTTTC
TRBJ2-3 TRBD2 TRBV27 few CASSNPSFSGGRALGTDTQYF TGTGCCAGCAGTAACCCCTCCTTTTCTGGCGGGAGGGCCTTGGGCACAGATACGCAGTATTTT
TRBJ1-1 - TRBV6-1 many CASRLNTEAFF TGTGCCAGCAGACTGAACACTGAAGCTTTCTTT
TRBJ2-5 - TRBV10-1 many CASSESQETQYF TGCGCCAGCAGTGAGTCCCAAGAGACCCAGTACTTC
TRBJ2-5 - TRBV9 many CASSTNKGTQYF TGTGCCAGCAGCACTAACAAGGGGACCCAGTACTTC
TRBJ2-5 - TRBV6-5 many CASSYSIVVETQYF TGTGCCAGCAGTTACTCGATAGTGGTGGAGACCCAGTACTTC
TRBJ1-1 TRBD1 TRBV4-1 - CASSLGQGETEAFF TGCGCCAGCAGCCTCGGACAGGGAGAAACTGAAGCTTTCTTT
TRBJ2-3 - TRBV7-2 many CASSFLGTTDTQYF TGTGCCAGCAGCTTCCTGGGAACCACAGATACGCAGTATTTT
TRBJ2-3 - TRBV20-1 many CSAREEGWGTDTQYF TGCAGTGCTAGAGAGGAGGGCTGGGGCACAGATACGCAGTATTTT
TRBJ1-4 - TRBV20-1 few CSASKSATNEKLFF TGCAGTGCTAGCAAGAGTGCAACTAATGAAAAACTGTTTTTT
TRBJ2-1 - TRBV27 few CASSSPHNEQFF TGTGCCAGCAGTTCTCCCCACAATGAGCAGTTCTTC
TRBJ2-5 TRBD1 TRBV6-1 few CASSEEVSGGPVQETQYF TGTGCCAGCAGTGAAGAAGTATCAGGGGGCCCCGTCCAAGAGACCCAGTACTTC
TRBJ1-6 - TRBV6-5 many CASSYSRRTAVFSPLHF TGTGCCAGCAGTTACTCTCGCCGGACGGCTGTTTTTTCACCCCTCCACTTT
TRBJ2-1 TRBD2 TRBV28 many CASSLNPGLEIHEQFF TGTGCCAGCAGTTTAAATCCGGGACTAGAGATACATGAGCAGTTCTTC
TRBJ1-2 TRBD1 TRBV7-9 - CASSFYRGRDGYTF TGTGCCAGCAGCTTTTACAGGGGGCGGGATGGCTACACCTTC
TRBJ1-5 - TRBV5-5 few CASSLEGAQPQHF TGTGCCAGCAGCTTGGAGGGTGCTCAGCCCCAGCATTTT